The source of this T cell receptor beta chain is a study of CD8 T cells in ankylosing spondylitis. Study observations and caveats: Blood of patients with ankylosing spondylitis appeared to be characterized by a TCR beta motif of eight highly homologous variants. The disease-linked clones had a CD8+ phenotype and low blood frequencies.

Using its own MiXCR run on the 5' RACE reads, TCRdb lists one record per CDR3 protein. The sample contains over 450,000 distinct CDR3 sequences, approximately 12% of which appear only once. This clonotype appeared a few times. As yet, its antigen is unknown. CDR1 is SGHNT and CDR2 is YYREEE in the germline V gene (reference sequence). The CDR3 has 16 residues. The ends lost 4 bases at V and 2 bases at J; junction bases unmatched: 8. Sample: blood, either unsorted or a sorted T cell fraction (not recorded which). The source of this sequence is a male donor with ankylosing spondylitis. This rearrangement joins TRBV5-4 to TRBJ2-3, with 9 nucleotides matching TRBD1. The CDR3 DNA follows: TGTGCCAGCAGCCAAGGGGACAGGGCTTACACAGATACGCAGTATTTT. Its protein product is CASSQGDRAYTDTQYF. Complete variable domain (other parts from reference TRBV5-4 and TRBJ2-3): ETGVTQSPTHLIKTRGQQVTLRCSSQSGHNTVSWYQQALGQGPQFIFQYYREEENGRGNFPPRFSGLQFPNYSSELNVNALELDDSALYLCASSQGDRAYTDTQYFGPGTRLTVL.